Listed below are T cell receptor beta chains from one sample, sequenced in a study of beta chain features in type 1 diabetes. Here immunoSEQ multiplex PCR was the method, and the copy in TCRdb shows in-frame clones only, minus some. The sample includes approximately 330,000 clones, 11% of them seen just once. The sample comprised naive CD4+ T cells from blood. These receptor sequences come from a woman in her 30s in good health. Each CDR3 is given with its conserved first and last residue. A D gene is named only where the DNA matches it firmly. Where a row states a size, it is once, few, many or the class of an expanded clone; other rows omit it.

>TRBV28|-|TRBJ1-5|few
CASSLANQPQHF
TGTGCCAGCAGTTTGGCCAATCAGCCCCAGCATTTT
>TRBV28|TRBD2|TRBJ2-6|-
CASSSAGRGRAGANVLTF
TGTGCCAGCAGTTCGGCGGGGAGGGGTAGAGCTGGGGCCAACGTCCTGACTTTC
>TRBV28|-|TRBJ2-3|-
CASSLGGISTDTQYF
TGTGCCAGCAGTTTAGGCGGGATTAGCACAGATACGCAGTATTTT
>TRBV19|TRBD2|TRBJ2-7|few
CASRTSTSGDYEQYF
TGTGCCAGTAGGACATCGACTAGCGGAGACTACGAGCAGTACTTC
>TRBV5-4|TRBD1|TRBJ2-7|-
CASTIDRGTFEQYF
TGTGCCAGCACCATTGACAGGGGTACTTTTGAGCAGTACTTC
>TRBV6-6|TRBD1|TRBJ2-7|few
CASSLGQGSNEQYF
TGTGCCAGCAGTTTGGGACAGGGGAGCAACGAGCAGTACTTC
>TRBV6-1|TRBD2|TRBJ2-2|-
CASSGPGLRDTGELFF
TGTGCCAGCAGTGGCCCGGGACTAAGAGACACCGGGGAGCTGTTTTTT
>TRBV18|-|TRBJ2-3|-
CASSQRSLIRPGDTQYF
TGTGCCAGCTCGCAACGGAGCCTCATCCGCCCCGGGGATACGCAGTATTTT
>TRBV1|-|TRBJ2-3|few
CTSSQGLTSTDTQYF
TGCACCAGCAGCCAAGGACTTACTAGCACAGATACGCAGTATTTT
>TRBV27|-|TRBJ1-4|-
CASKKETGRYNEKLFF
TGTGCCAGTAAGAAAGAGACAGGACGGTATAATGAAAAACTGTTTTTT
>TRBV11-2|TRBD2|TRBJ2-7|few
CASSSRPGLAGGRSEQYF
TGTGCCAGCAGCTCCCGGCCCGGACTAGCGGGAGGGCGGAGCGAGCAGTACTTC
>TRBV18|-|TRBJ2-7|-
CASSAREGSYEQYF
TGTGCCAGCTCCGCCCGAGAGGGATCCTACGAGCAGTACTTC
>TRBV20-1|-|TRBJ1-2|few
CSARNREGYTF
TGCAGTGCGCGAAACAGGGAAGGCTACACCTTC
>TRBV11-3|TRBD2|TRBJ2-1|few
CASSFSVLAGGLNEQFF
TGTGCCAGCAGCTTCTCGGTCCTAGCGGGAGGGCTCAATGAGCAGTTCTTC
>TRBV18|TRBD2|TRBJ2-1|-
CASSLRSSGSYNEQFF
TGTGCCAGCTCACTGAGATCTAGCGGGTCCTACAATGAGCAGTTCTTC
>TRBV28|TRBD1|TRBJ1-1|-
CASSNPGTGANTEAFF
TGTGCCAGCAGTAACCCCGGGACAGGGGCGAACACTGAAGCTTTCTTT
>TRBV4-3|TRBD2|TRBJ2-5|few
CASSQAKLATMAETQYF
TGCGCCAGCAGCCAAGCGAAACTAGCGACCATGGCGGAGACCCAGTACTTC
>TRBV19|TRBD1|TRBJ2-7|few
CASSMMGTGTYEQYF
TGTGCCAGTAGTATGATGGGGACAGGTACCTACGAGCAGTACTTC
>TRBV27|TRBD1|TRBJ1-1|few
CASSPDRGTEAFF
TGTGCCAGCAGCCCGGACAGGGGCACTGAAGCTTTCTTT
>TRBV7-7|-|TRBJ2-2|few
CASSLAQNTGELFF
TGTGCTAGCAGCTTAGCACAGAACACCGGGGAGCTGTTTTTT
>TRBV28|TRBD1|TRBJ1-2|few
CASSIAGTGAHGYTF
TGTGCCAGCAGCATCGCCGGGACAGGGGCACATGGCTACACCTTC
>TRBV30|-|TRBJ2-7|few
CAWSGIPYEQYF
TGTGCCTGGAGCGGGATACCCTACGAGCAGTACTTC
>TRBV7-9|-|TRBJ2-4|many
CASGSGENIQYF
TGTGCCAGCGGTAGCGGCGAAAACATTCAGTACTTC
>TRBV5-1|-|TRBJ2-2|few
CASSLMGPGGPGELFF
TGCGCCAGCAGCTTGATGGGCCCCGGGGGGCCCGGGGAGCTGTTTTTT
>TRBV2|-|TRBJ1-2|few
CASLGYRRYGYTF
TGTGCCAGCCTAGGTTACAGGCGCTATGGCTACACCTTC
>TRBV28|-|TRBJ1-2|few
CASSAGAYGYTF
TGTGCCAGCAGTGCGGGCGCCTATGGCTACACCTTC
>TRBV7-3|TRBD2|TRBJ2-1|-
CASSIGLAGSLGYNEQFF
TGTGCCAGCAGCATAGGACTAGCGGGGTCTCTAGGCTACAATGAGCAGTTCTTC
>TRBV7-2|-|TRBJ2-7|-
CASSLGFERTHEQYF
TGTGCCAGCAGCTTAGGTTTCGAGAGAACCCACGAGCAGTACTTC
>TRBV9|TRBD1|TRBJ1-5|-
CASSFRQGRSHSNQPQHF
TGTGCCAGCAGCTTTAGACAGGGGCGGTCACATAGCAATCAGCCCCAGCATTTT
>TRBV20-1|-|TRBJ2-7|few
CSASLDEQYF
TGCAGTGCTAGTCTCGACGAGCAGTACTTC
>TRBV18|-|TRBJ2-5|few
CASSPPSFLETQYF
TGTGCCAGCTCACCACCGTCGTTCCTAGAGACCCAGTACTTC
>TRBV28|TRBD2|TRBJ2-5|few
CASSFGLAGGYETQYF
TGTGCCAGCAGTTTCGGGCTAGCGGGAGGATACGAGACCCAGTACTTC
>TRBV4-3|TRBD1|TRBJ2-7|-
CASSDSGTEYEQYF
TGCGCCAGCAGCGATTCCGGGACAGAGTACGAGCAGTACTTC
>TRBV28|-|TRBJ2-7|-
CASSSLRYEQYF
TGTGCCAGCAGTTCCCTTCGGTACGAGCAGTACTTC
>TRBV7-9|TRBD2|TRBJ2-5|few
CASSRLPGLAGVGETQYF
TGTGCCAGCAGCCGATTGCCGGGACTAGCGGGAGTAGGAGAGACCCAGTACTTC
>TRBV25-1|-|TRBJ1-1|few
CASSLTGNTEAFF
TGTGCCAGCAGCTTGACAGGGAACACTGAAGCTTTCTTT
>TRBV19|-|TRBJ2-1|few
CASSIARLVNEQFF
TGTGCCAGTAGTATAGCCAGACTAGTAAATGAGCAGTTCTTC
>TRBV2|TRBD1|TRBJ1-4|-
CASRDRALTNEKLFF
TGTGCCAGCCGGGACAGGGCTTTAACTAATGAAAAACTGTTTTTT
>TRBV5-4|-|TRBJ1-1|-
CASSPGQMNTEAFF
TGTGCCAGCAGCCCAGGACAGATGAACACTGAAGCTTTCTTT
>TRBV29-1|-|TRBJ1-2|few
CSVETSSPGNYGYTF
TGCAGCGTTGAAACATCCAGTCCAGGGAACTATGGCTACACCTTC
>TRBV9|TRBD2|TRBJ2-2|few
CASSLAGAETGELFF
TGTGCCAGCAGCTTAGCGGGAGCTGAAACCGGGGAGCTGTTTTTT
>TRBV4-3|-|TRBJ2-1|many
CASSQGGFIDEQFF
TGCGCCAGCAGCCAAGGGGGCTTTATTGATGAGCAGTTCTTC
>TRBV28|TRBD1|TRBJ2-6|-
CASSLGPGTGFSGANVLTF
TGTGCCAGCAGCCTCGGGCCCGGGACAGGCTTCTCTGGGGCCAACGTCCTGACTTTC
>TRBV9|-|TRBJ2-7|few
CASSVASNSYEQYF
TGTGCCAGCAGCGTGGCAAGTAACTCCTACGAGCAGTACTTC
>TRBV4-1|-|TRBJ2-6|few
CASSQGAAESSFSGANVLTF
TGCGCCAGCAGCCAAGGGGCCGCCGAATCTAGCTTTTCTGGGGCCAACGTCCTGACTTTC
>TRBV7-2|-|TRBJ2-2|-
CASSLVPGVRTGELFF
TGTGCCAGCAGCTTAGTTCCGGGAGTAAGGACCGGGGAGCTGTTTTTT
>TRBV7-9|TRBD2|TRBJ2-7|-
CASSFWKRDSYEQYF
TGTGCCAGCAGCTTTTGGAAGCGGGACTCCTACGAGCAGTACTTC
>TRBV14|-|TRBJ2-1|-
CASSQDRLDSALNEQFF
TGTGCCAGCAGCCAAGATAGATTGGACAGTGCCCTCAATGAGCAGTTCTTC
>TRBV19|TRBD2|TRBJ2-7|once
CASRREASGIYEQYF
TGTGCCAGTAGAAGGGAGGCTAGCGGGATCTACGAGCAGTACTTC
>TRBV27|TRBD1|TRBJ1-2|-
CASSRGGADYGYTF
TGTGCCAGCAGCCGAGGGGGCGCCGACTATGGCTACACCTTC
>TRBV4-3|TRBD1|TRBJ2-5|-
CASSQEQDRVQETQYF
TGCGCCAGCAGCCAAGAACAGGACAGGGTCCAAGAGACCCAGTACTTC
>TRBV9|TRBD1|TRBJ2-1|few
CASSVGPGTGGYNEQFF
TGTGCCAGCAGCGTAGGACCCGGGACAGGGGGCTACAATGAGCAGTTCTTC
>TRBV25-1|TRBD1|TRBJ2-1|few
CASSEWTGVEYNEQFF
TGTGCCAGCAGTGAATGGACAGGGGTTGAATACAATGAGCAGTTCTTC
>TRBV15|TRBD1|TRBJ1-1|few
CATGTGKTLNTEAFF
TGTGCCACCGGGACAGGGAAGACCCTGAACACTGAAGCTTTCTTT
>TRBV18|TRBD1|TRBJ2-7|-
CASSPRDRPTYEQYF
TGTGCCAGCTCACCACGGGACAGGCCCACCTACGAGCAGTACTTC
>TRBV6-6|TRBD2|TRBJ2-5|few
CASSYAAGAGETQYF
TGTGCCAGCAGTTACGCGGCGGGAGCAGGAGAGACCCAGTACTTC
>TRBV11-1|TRBD1|TRBJ2-7|few
CASSPDRATYEQYF
TGTGCCAGCAGCCCGGACAGGGCCACCTACGAGCAGTACTTC
>TRBV7-9|-|TRBJ1-5|few
CASSLSGSSNQPQHF
TGTGCCAGCAGCTTATCAGGGTCGAGCAATCAGCCCCAGCATTTT
>TRBV7-8|TRBD2|TRBJ2-1|-
CASSLVGSGRVNEQFF
TGTGCCAGCAGCTTAGTCGGTAGCGGGAGAGTAAATGAGCAGTTCTTC
>TRBV7-2|-|TRBJ1-5|few
CASSYVAGEGIGPQHF
TGTGCCAGCAGCTACGTCGCTGGGGAGGGTATCGGGCCCCAGCATTTT